Below, 27 T cell receptor beta chains from the same sample are listed, as sequenced in a study of cytomegalovirus exposure and HLA in healthy donors. The PCR was carried out with 60 Vbeta primers and 13 Jbeta primers. The protocol was immunoSEQ multiplex PCR, while the TCRdb copy is restricted to in-frame clones and leaves out a portion. Of tens of thousands of clones in the sample, roughly 78% are singletons; the top ten hold around 2.5%. The sample consisted of PBMCs. The source is a male donor in good health and CMV-seropositive.

The chain uses TRBV7-6 and TRBJ2-7; TRBD2 agrees at 14 bases. The CDR3 covers 18 residues. V gave up 5 bases and J gave up 0 bases; unmatched junction bases: 9. CDR1 and CDR2 (germline): SGHVS, FNYEAQ. CDR3 amino acids: CASSPGTSGRTSSYEQYF. The CDR3 nucleotides are TGTGCCAGCAGCCCTGGGACTAGCGGGAGAACGAGCTCCTACGAGCAGTACTTC.

The CDR3 sequence: CAITGLAGVGGELFF. The CDR3 region has the DNA TGTGCCATCACCGGACTAGCGGGAGTTGGCGGGGAGCTGTTTTTT. The genes are TRBV10-3 and TRBJ2-2, with 13 bases fitting TRBD2. Trimming cost V 7 bases and J 7 bases; bases outside gene matches: 6. Germline loops: CDR1 ENHRY, CDR2 SYGVKD. The CDR3 is 15 amino acids.

The chain joins TRBV2 to TRBJ2-2, with unresolved D. Trimming took 3 bases from V and 7 from J, leaving 15 bases between them. Looked up from germline, CDR1 is SNHLY and CDR2 is FYNNEI. This CDR3 has 15 residues. CDR3 amino acids: CASSEEFSLFGELFF. CDR3 coding DNA: TGTGCCAGCAGTGAGGAGTTCAGTTTATTCGGGGAGCTGTTTTTT.

The chain combines TRBV7-2 with TRBJ2-3; no clear D. This CDR3 is 13 amino acids long. Germline V lookup: CDR1 SGHTA, CDR2 FQGNSA. The V end lost 2 bases, the J end lost 6 bases, and 9 bases lay between the germline ends. CDR3 amino acids: CASSLTAADTQYF. As DNA, the CDR3 is TGTGCCAGCAGCTTAACAGCAGCCGATACGCAGTATTTT.

The rearrangement uses TRBV7-8 and TRBJ2-6; 9 nucleotides match TRBD2. Germline V gene lookup returns CDR1 SGHVS and CDR2 FQNEAQ. Trimming removed 5 bases from V and 4 bases from J; junction bases left unmatched: 9. This CDR3 contains 17 residues. The CDR3 DNA reads TGTGCCAGCAGCCCTTCGCGGGGGGGAGCAGGGGCCAACGTCCTGACTTTC. Protein sequence: CASSPSRGGAGANVLTF.

This clone was seen more than once but under ten times. This chain links TRBV5-1 with TRBJ2-2; D gene ambiguous. V was shortened by 1 base and J by 2 bases, with 6 bases between the two germline ends. The CDR3 spans 14 residues. Germline assignment: CDR1 SGHRS and CDR2 YFSETQ. The CDR3 DNA sequence: TGCGCCAGCAGCTTGATCTTAAACACCGGGGAGCTGTTTTTT. The encoded protein is CASSLILNTGELFF.

The chain has TRBV6-4 and TRBJ2-1; perhaps TRBD1 as D (5 bases). The germline V and J ends were trimmed by 0 bases and 7 bases, with 16 bases remaining between them. The germline V gene encodes CDR1 MRHNA and CDR2 SNTAGT. This CDR3 is 16 amino acids long. The DNA for the CDR3 is TGTGCCAGCAGTGACTCGGGGCAGGGCCTAAGTAATGAGCAGTTCTTC. Translating it yields CASSDSGQGLSNEQFF.

The chain recombines TRBV5-1 with TRBJ2-3, with D unresolved. Looked up from germline, CDR1 is SGHRS and CDR2 is YFSETQ. The CDR3 has 13 residues. The V and J ends lost 1 base and 1 base respectively, with 4 bases between them. CDR3 sequence reads: CASSLSGTDTQYF. For the CDR3, the DNA is TGCGCCAGCAGCTTGTCAGGCACAGATACGCAGTATTTT.

The genes are TRBV6-1 and TRBJ2-3, with 11 nucleotides matching TRBD2. The CDR3 runs to 15 residues. CDR1 is MNHNS and CDR2 is SASEGT in the germline V gene. V lost 6 bases to trimming and J lost 2 bases; unmatched junction nucleotides: 4. CDR3 sequence: CASRRLAGPTDTQYF. CDR3 nucleotide sequence: TGTGCCAGCAGGAGACTAGCGGGGCCCACAGATACGCAGTATTTT.

This clone was seen a handful of times. The V and J genes are TRBV4-3 and TRBJ2-1; 7 bases line up with TRBD2. The CDR3 length is 17 residues. Germline trimming cut 4 bases from V and 3 bases from J; bases unmatched to any gene: 12. Germline V CDR1 and CDR2: LGHNA, YSLEER. CDR3: CASSLHEAGRGYNEQFF. In DNA form, the CDR3 reads TGCGCCAGCAGCCTACACGAGGCGGGGAGGGGCTACAATGAGCAGTTCTTC.

This rearrangement joins TRBV28 to TRBJ2-2, with D perhaps TRBD2 (5 bases). Deletions cut 6 bases from V and 7 bases from J, with 9 bases between. Germline V gene sequence: CDR1 MDHEN, CDR2 SYDVKM. The CDR3 spans 12 residues. CDR3 protein: CASSAGVGELFF. The CDR3 nucleotides are TGTGCCAGCAGCGCCGGGGTCGGGGAGCTGTTTTTT. Combining the CDR3 with reference TRBV28 and TRBJ2-2 gives the whole variable domain DVKVTQSSRYLVKRTGEKVFLECVQDMDHENMFWYRQDPGLGLRLIYFSYDVKMKEKGDIPEGYSVSREKKERFSLILESASTNQTSMYLCASSAGVGELFFGEGSRLTVL.

This clone was found a few times. The chain employs TRBV5-3 and TRBJ1-2; TRBD1 is a possible D gene (5 bases). TRBV5-3 qualifies as an ORF whose function is uncertain. This CDR3 is built from 12 residues. Trimming took 0 bases from V and 6 from J, leaving 6 bases between them. CDR3 coding DNA: TGTGCCAGAAGCTTGGCAGGGAATGGCTACACCTTC. It yields the protein CARSLAGNGYTF.

The rearrangement uses TRBV5-6 and TRBJ2-1, with 10 nucleotides matching TRBD2. Germline CDR1 reads SGHDT; CDR2 reads YYEEEE. The junction had 7 bases not matched to a gene; V was cut back by 1 base and J by 6 bases. This CDR3 spans 16 amino acids. The DNA of the CDR3 is TGTGCCAGCAGCTTGACTAGCGGGACTTTACCCAATGAGCAGTTCTTC. Its protein product is CASSLTSGTLPNEQFF.

This chain joins TRBV5-1 and TRBJ2-7; a possible D gene is TRBD1 (5 bases). The CDR3 is 13 residues long. Trimming shortened V by 0 bases and J by 4 bases, and 8 bases separated the two germline ends. The V gene's germline CDR1 is SGHRS and CDR2 YFSETQ. The CDR3 region is CASSLVGDYEQYF. For the CDR3, the DNA is TGCGCCAGCAGCTTGGTAGGGGATTACGAGCAGTACTTC.

This clone came up once. The genes are TRBV19 and TRBJ1-5; tentatively, D is TRBD1 (5 bases). The CDR3 contains 17 residues. Trimming took 0 bases from V and 1 from J, leaving 13 bases between them. The germline CDR1 and CDR2 sequences are LNHDA and SQIVND (reference sequence). CDR3 in amino acids: CASSIDSGDVSNQPQHF. The DNA for the CDR3 is TGTGCCAGTAGTATAGATTCGGGGGACGTAAGCAATCAGCCCCAGCATTTT.

The chain combines TRBV28 with TRBJ1-2; 7 bases map to TRBD1. This CDR3 spans 13 amino acids. V lost 8 bases to trimming and J lost 4 bases; unmatched junction nucleotides: 7. Germline CDR1 is MDHEN and CDR2 is SYDVKM. As DNA, the CDR3 is TGTGCCAGCGCTGCGGACAGGATCTATGGCTACACCTTC. Its translation: CASAADRIYGYTF.

The rearrangement joins TRBV28 to TRBJ2-7; 16 bases align to TRBD2. V was pared by 2 bases and J by 7 bases, with 8 bases of the junction left unmatched. CDR3 length: 17 amino acids. The germline gives CDR1 MDHEN, CDR2 SYDVKM. The CDR3, as DNA: TGTGCCAGCAGTTTAAGTGGGGGACTAGCGGGAGGGAGGGAGCAGTACTTC. Translation gives CASSLSGGLAGGREQYF.

V is TRBV5-4 and J is TRBJ2-1; 7 bases line up with TRBD1. Germline V lookup: CDR1 SGHNT, CDR2 YYREEE (reference sequence). After removal of 0 bases from V and 5 bases from J, the junction contained 5 bases not matched to a gene. CDR3 length: 15 amino acids. The CDR3 DNA reads as TGTGCCAGCAGCTTGGGCAGGGGGACGAACAATGAGCAGTTCTTC. Translated: CASSLGRGTNNEQFF.

This clone is medium-sized in the sample. The rearrangement links TRBV6-1 to TRBJ2-7; D is possibly TRBD2 (6 bases). This CDR3 is 14 amino acids long. The V and J ends lost 1 base and 5 bases respectively, with 12 bases between them. Per germline, CDR1 MNHNS and CDR2 SASEGT. The CDR3 sequence: CASSEGGGGDEQYF. The CDR3 nucleotides are TGTGCCAGCAGTGAAGGGGGAGGTGGGGACGAGCAGTACTTC.

This sequence joins TRBV9 and TRBJ2-2; 9 bases line up with TRBD1. The trim removed 0 bases at V and 7 bases at J, leaving 7 bases unmatched. This CDR3 spans 16 amino acids. The germline CDR1 and CDR2 sequences are SGDLS and YYNGEE. CDR3 amino acids: CASSVGARTGVGELFF. CDR3 in DNA: TGTGCCAGCAGCGTAGGGGCCCGGACAGGGGTCGGGGAGCTGTTTTTT.

V is TRBV7-2 and J is TRBJ2-7; TRBD2 agrees at 12 bases. The CDR3 spans 17 residues. CDR1 and CDR2 (germline): SGHTA, FQGNSA. The V gene end was trimmed by 0 bases and the J gene end by 3 bases; junction bases not matched to a gene: 6. CDR3 sequence (DNA): TGTGCCAGCAGCTTAGCCCGGACTAGCGGGATCGGCTACGAGCAGTACTTC. It codes for CASSLARTSGIGYEQYF. The full variable domain, its missing parts supplied by reference TRBV7-2 and TRBJ2-7, is GAGVSQSPSNKVTEKGKDVELRCDPISGHTALYWYRQSLGQGLEFLIYFQGNSAPDKSGLPSDRFSAERTGGSVSTLTIQRTQQEDSAVYLCASSLARTSGIGYEQYFGPGTRLTVT.

This clone came up once. The CDR3 nucleotides are TGTGCCAGCAGCCTTACCAGACTAAAGAACACTGAAGCTTTCTTT. It codes for CASSLTRLKNTEAFF. The chain joins TRBV5-4 to TRBJ1-1; D not resolved. CDR3 length: 15 residues. The germline V gene has CDR1 SGHNT and CDR2 YYREEE (reference sequence). V lost 4 bases and J lost 1, with 14 bases in between.

The genes are TRBV2 and TRBJ2-5; the D gene is possibly TRBD2 (6 bases). Between the trimmed V and J ends, which lost 6 bases and 2 bases, there was a span of 10 bases. Per germline, CDR1 SNHLY and CDR2 FYNNEI. This CDR3 spans 13 amino acids. DNA of the CDR3: TGTGCCAGCAGAGGGACTGTTCAAGAGACCCAGTACTTC. Its translation: CASRGTVQETQYF.

This clone was observed a single time. The chain uses TRBV29-1 and TRBJ2-7; 10 bases map to TRBD1. The CDR3 contains 13 residues. The germline V gene has CDR1 SQVTM and CDR2 ANQGSEA. V dropped 7 bases and J dropped 6; count of bases not matched to a gene: 9. CDR3 nucleotide sequence: TGCAGCGCCGGCGACAGGGGGCTCGGCGAGCAGTACTTC. Translation: CSAGDRGLGEQYF.

The gene calls are TRBV27 and TRBJ2-7; 9 bases are a match to TRBD1. Germline CDR1 is MNHEY and CDR2 is SMNVEV (reference sequence). V lost 5 bases and J lost 5; bases outside the gene matches: 13. The CDR3 is 16 residues long. The CDR3 bases are TGTGCCAGCAGTGCTACGCCGGGACAGGGTCTGGACGAGCAGTACTTC. It translates to CASSATPGQGLDEQYF.

The V and J genes are TRBV7-8 and TRBJ2-7; TRBD2 agrees at 15 bases. CDR3 size: 15 residues. The J segment lost 4 bases and the V segment lost 3 bases, leaving 1 base of the junction unmatched. Germline V gene sequence: CDR1 SGHVS, CDR2 FQNEAQ. The CDR3 DNA follows: TGTGCCAGCAGCTTGGGACTAGCGGGGGGATACGAGCAGTACTTC. It specifies CASSLGLAGGYEQYF.

The V call is TRBV19, the J call TRBJ1-5; tentatively, D is TRBD1 (6 bases). Germline CDR1 is LNHDA and CDR2 is SQIVND (reference sequence). The CDR3 contains 15 residues. Trimming took off 6 bases at V and 2 bases at J, with 14 bases between the two ends. The CDR3 nucleotides are TGTGCCAGTAGGAGGAGGGGGGGCGGCAATCAGCCCCAGCATTTT. Its protein is CASRRRGGGNQPQHF.